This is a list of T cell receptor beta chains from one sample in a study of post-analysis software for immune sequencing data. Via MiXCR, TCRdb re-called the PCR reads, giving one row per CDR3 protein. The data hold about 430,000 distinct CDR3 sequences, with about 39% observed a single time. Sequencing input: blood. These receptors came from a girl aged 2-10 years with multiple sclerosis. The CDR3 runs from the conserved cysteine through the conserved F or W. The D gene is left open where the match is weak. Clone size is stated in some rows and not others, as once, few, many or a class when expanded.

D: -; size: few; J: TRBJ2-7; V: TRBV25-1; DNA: TGTGCCAGCAGTGAATTGGGTCGGACTCTCTACGAGCAGTACTTC; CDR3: CASSELGRTLYEQYF
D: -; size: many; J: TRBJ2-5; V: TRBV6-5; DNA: TGTGCCAGCAGCTGGTCCTACCAAGAGACCCAGTACTTC; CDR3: CASSWSYQETQYF
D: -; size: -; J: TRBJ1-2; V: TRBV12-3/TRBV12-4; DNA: TGTGCCAGCAGTTCAGGAAACGGCTACACCTTC; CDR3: CASSSGNGYTF
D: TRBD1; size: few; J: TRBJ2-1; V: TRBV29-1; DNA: TGCAGCGGTAGGCAGGGGGCGCGAAATGAGCAGTTCTTC; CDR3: CSGRQGARNEQFF
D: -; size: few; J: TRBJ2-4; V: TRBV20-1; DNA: TGCAGTGCTCCGGTAACCGGAATAAAAAACATTCAGTACTTC; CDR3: CSAPVTGIKNIQYF
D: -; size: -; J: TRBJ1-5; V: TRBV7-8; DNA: TGTGCCAGCAGCTTAGGGGTAGTTACAGTAGATCAGCCCCAGCATTTT; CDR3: CASSLGVVTVDQPQHF
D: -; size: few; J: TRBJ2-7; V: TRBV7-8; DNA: TGTGCCAGCAGCTTAGGAGTCAGGGGGGTCGACGAGCAGTACTTC; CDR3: CASSLGVRGVDEQYF
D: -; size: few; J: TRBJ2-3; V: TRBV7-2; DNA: TGTGCCAGCAGCTCTGAGAAAAGAACAGATACGCAGTATTTT; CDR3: CASSSEKRTDTQYF
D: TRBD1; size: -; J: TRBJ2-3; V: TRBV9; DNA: TGTGCCAGCAGCGTTTTTGGGGACAGTCCCACAGATACGCAGTATTTT; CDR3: CASSVFGDSPTDTQYF
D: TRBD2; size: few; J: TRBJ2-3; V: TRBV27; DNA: TGTGCCAGCAGTTTCAGAGGACTAGCTGCCGATACGCAGTATTTT; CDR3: CASSFRGLAADTQYF
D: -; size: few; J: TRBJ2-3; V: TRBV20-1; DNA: TGCAGTGCTAGAGGGCCGGAGGGATCAAATACGCAGTATTTT; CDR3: CSARGPEGSNTQYF
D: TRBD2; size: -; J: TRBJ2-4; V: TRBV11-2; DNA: TGTGCCAGCAGCTTAGTAGCGGGGGCCAAAAACATTCAGTACTTC; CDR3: CASSLVAGAKNIQYF
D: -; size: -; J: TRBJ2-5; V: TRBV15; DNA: TGTGCCACCAGCAGGGCTTGGCAGCTGGAGACCCAGTACTTC; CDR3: CATSRAWQLETQYF
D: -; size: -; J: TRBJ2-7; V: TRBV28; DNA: TGTGCCAGCAGCCAGATACAGGGCTTTGAGCAGTACTTC; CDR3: CASSQIQGFEQYF
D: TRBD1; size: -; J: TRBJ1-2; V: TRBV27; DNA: TGTGCCAGCAGTCCCACTGACAGGGCTCACTATGGCTACACCTTC; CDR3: CASSPTDRAHYGYTF
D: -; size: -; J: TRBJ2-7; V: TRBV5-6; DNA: TGTGCCAGCAGCTTGGGGAGTGGTGCCAATTCCTACGAGCAGTACTTC; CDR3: CASSLGSGANSYEQYF
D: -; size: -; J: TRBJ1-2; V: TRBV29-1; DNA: TGCAGCGTTGAATTTTTTATCAATCAGGGCCATGGCTACACCTTC; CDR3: CSVEFFINQGHGYTF
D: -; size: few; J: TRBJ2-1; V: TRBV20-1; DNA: TGCAGTGCTAGAGATCCCCGGGGCAATGAGCAGTTCTTC; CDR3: CSARDPRGNEQFF
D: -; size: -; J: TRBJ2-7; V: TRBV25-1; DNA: TGTGCCAGCAGGGCCCGGGACTCCTACGAGCAGTACTTC; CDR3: CASRARDSYEQYF
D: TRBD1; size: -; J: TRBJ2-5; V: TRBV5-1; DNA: TGCGCCAGCAGCACGACAGGGGCACGAGAGACCCAGTACTTC; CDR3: CASSTTGARETQYF
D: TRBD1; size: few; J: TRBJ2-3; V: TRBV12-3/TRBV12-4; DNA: TGTGCCAGCAGTTTAGTTATGGGACAGCTTACAGATACGCAGTATTTT; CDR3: CASSLVMGQLTDTQYF
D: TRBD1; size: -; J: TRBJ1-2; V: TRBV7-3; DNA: TGTGCCAGCAGTCAATCTCGGGACAGGGGGCTTAACTATGGCTACACCTTC; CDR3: CASSQSRDRGLNYGYTF
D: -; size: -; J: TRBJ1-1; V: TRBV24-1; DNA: TGTGCCACCAGTGGCGCAGGACCGAACACTGAAGCTTTCTTT; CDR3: CATSGAGPNTEAFF
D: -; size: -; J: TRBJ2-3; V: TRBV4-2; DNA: TGTGCCAGCAGCCAACCCACAGATACGCAGTATTTT; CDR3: CASSQPTDTQYF
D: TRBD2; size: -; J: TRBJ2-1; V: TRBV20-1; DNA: TGCAGTGCTACGGGACTAGCGGGAGCACGGGAGCAGTTCTTC; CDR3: CSATGLAGAREQFF
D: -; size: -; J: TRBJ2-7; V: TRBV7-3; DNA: TGTGCCAGCAGCAAGGGAGGCGAGCAGTACTTC; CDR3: CASSKGGEQYF
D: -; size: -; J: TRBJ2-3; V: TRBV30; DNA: TGTGCCCGGAGTACGCTAGCAGGCACAGATACGCAGTATTTT; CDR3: CARSTLAGTDTQYF
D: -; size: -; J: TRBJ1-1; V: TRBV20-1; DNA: TGCAGTGCTAGAGTGGTGGGGGTCGGAACTGAAGCTTTCTTT; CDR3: CSARVVGVGTEAFF
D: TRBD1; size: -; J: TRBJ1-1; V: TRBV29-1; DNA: TGCAGCGTTGCGGGACAGGGAGACACTGAAGCTTTCTTT; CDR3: CSVAGQGDTEAFF
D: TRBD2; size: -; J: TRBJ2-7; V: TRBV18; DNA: TGTGCCAGCTCAGTTACCGGACTAGCGGGAGCAAATTCCCTCGAGCAGTACTTC; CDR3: CASSVTGLAGANSLEQYF
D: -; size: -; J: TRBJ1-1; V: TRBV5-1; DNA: TGCGCCAGCAGCTTGGAACGGACGGGAAAGAACACTGAAGCTTTCTTT; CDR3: CASSLERTGKNTEAFF
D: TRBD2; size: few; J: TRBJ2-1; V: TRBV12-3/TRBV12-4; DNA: TGTGCCAGCAGGACGACTAGCGGGGGACGCAATGAGCAGTTCTTC; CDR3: CASRTTSGGRNEQFF
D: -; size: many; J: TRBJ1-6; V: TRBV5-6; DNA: TGTGCCAGCAGCTCGGACAGTGGTTCACCCCTCCACTTT; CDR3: CASSSDSGSPLHF
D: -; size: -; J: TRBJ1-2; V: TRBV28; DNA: TGTGCCAGCAGTTTACAGCACTATGGCTACACCTTC; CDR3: CASSLQHYGYTF
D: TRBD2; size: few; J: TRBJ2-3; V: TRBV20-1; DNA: TGCAGTGCTCCCCGGGGGGGCACAGATACGCAGTATTTT; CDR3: CSAPRGGTDTQYF
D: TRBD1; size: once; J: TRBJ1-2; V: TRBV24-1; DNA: TGTGCCACCAGTGACCCGGGACAGGGGGCGAACTATGGCTACACCTTC; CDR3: CATSDPGQGANYGYTF
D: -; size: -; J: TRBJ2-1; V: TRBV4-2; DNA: TGTGCCAGCAGCCGGCTAAGAGGGGGGACTTCCTACAATGAGCAGTTCTTC; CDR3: CASSRLRGGTSYNEQFF
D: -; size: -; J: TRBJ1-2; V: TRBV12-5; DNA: TGTGCTAGTGGTTTCCCGGGCTTTTACTATGGCTACACCTTC; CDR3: CASGFPGFYYGYTF
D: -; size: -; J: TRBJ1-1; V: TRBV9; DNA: TGTGCCAGCAGCTTCCAGCCAGTAGACGCAAACACTGAAGCTTTCTTT; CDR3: CASSFQPVDANTEAFF
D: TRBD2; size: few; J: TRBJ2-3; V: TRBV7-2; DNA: TGTGCCAGCAGGAACATAGCGGGAAGGAAAGATACGCAGTATTTT; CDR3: CASRNIAGRKDTQYF
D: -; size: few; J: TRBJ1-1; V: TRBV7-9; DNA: TGTGCCAGCAGCCTCGGGGTCGTAAGCTGGACAGTTGAGGGAGAAGCTTTCTTT; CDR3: CASSLGVVSWTVEGEAFF
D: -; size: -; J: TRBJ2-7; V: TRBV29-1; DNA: TGCAGCGTTGCGGTATACAATGAGCAGTACTTC; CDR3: CSVAVYNEQYF
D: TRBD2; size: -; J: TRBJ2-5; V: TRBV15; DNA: TGTGCCACCAGCAGATCCCCACCGGGACTACTGCAAGAGACCCAGTACTTC; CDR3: CATSRSPPGLLQETQYF
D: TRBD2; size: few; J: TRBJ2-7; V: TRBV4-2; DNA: TGTGCCAGCAGCCCAGCTGCAGGGGGGACTAGCGGGACCTACGAGCAGTACTTC; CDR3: CASSPAAGGTSGTYEQYF
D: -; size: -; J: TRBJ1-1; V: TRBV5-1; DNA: TGCGCCAGCAGCTTGGAGGCCAGGGGGAACACTGAAGCTTTCTTT; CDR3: CASSLEARGNTEAFF
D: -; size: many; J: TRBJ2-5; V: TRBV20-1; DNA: TGCAGTGCTAGACGATGGGTTCGGGGCGCCCGAGAGACCCAGTACTTC; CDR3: CSARRWVRGARETQYF
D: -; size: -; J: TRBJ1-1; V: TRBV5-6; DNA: TGTGCCAGCAGCTTGGGCACACGGACTGAAGCTTTCTTT; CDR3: CASSLGTRTEAFF
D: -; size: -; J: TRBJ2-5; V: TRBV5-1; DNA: TGCGCCAGCAGCTTGGGTTCACAGGGTGGTTGGCAAGAGACCCAGTACTTC; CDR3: CASSLGSQGGWQETQYF
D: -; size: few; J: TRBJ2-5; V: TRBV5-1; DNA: TGCGCCAGCAGCTTGGATTCTGGGACCCAGTACTTC; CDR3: CASSLDSGTQYF
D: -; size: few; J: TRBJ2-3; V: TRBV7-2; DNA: TGTGCCAGCAGCTTACATTCAGACACAGATACGCAGTATTTT; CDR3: CASSLHSDTDTQYF
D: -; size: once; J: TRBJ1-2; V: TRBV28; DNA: TGTGCCAGCAGTTTCTCTTACCAGAGGAACACCTTC; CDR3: CASSFSYQRNTF
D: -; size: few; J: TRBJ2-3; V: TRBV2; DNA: TGTGCCAGCAGTGGGCTCACAGATACGCAGTATTTT; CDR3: CASSGLTDTQYF
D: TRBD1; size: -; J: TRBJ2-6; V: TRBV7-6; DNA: TGTGCCAGCAGAAAGAAAACAGGGGGCAACGTCCTGACTTTC; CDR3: CASRKKTGGNVLTF
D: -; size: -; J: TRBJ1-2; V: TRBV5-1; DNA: TGCGCCAGCAGCTCCGGGAACAATCATGGCTACACCTTC; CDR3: CASSSGNNHGYTF
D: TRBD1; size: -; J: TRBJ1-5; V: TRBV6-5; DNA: TGTGCCAGCAGTTACTCTTGGACAGGGAGGGATCAGCCCCAGCATTTT; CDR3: CASSYSWTGRDQPQHF